This T cell receptor (beta chain) came from a study of identical twins. Whole-study results and caveats: Compared with unrelated sharing, twin-shared out-of-frame alpha sequences had more low-probability sequences. Researchers reported weaker excess twin sharing in beta out-of-frame sequences.

Template switching added a universal primer site; cDNA carried unique molecular identifiers. TCRdb reprocessed the 5' RACE reads via MiXCR and lists one record per CDR3 protein. The sample yields roughly 770,000 distinct CDR3 sequences, around a sixth seen once. The V and J ends lost 0 bases and 0 bases respectively, with 0 bases between them. Germline-derived CDR1 and CDR2 are DFQATT and SNEGSKA (reference sequence). The CDR3 is 13 residues long. Turning to this clonotype: The antigen is unknown.

These data were likewise used in another study, on T cells expressing NK-cell markers. That study adds: Dominant NKG2C+ clonotypes in five or six donors made up about 1.0-7.5% of CD8+ T cells.

This clonotype was obtained from a woman under 30 in good health. The chain carries TRBV20-1 and TRBJ1-6; D not resolved. The sequencing input was PBMCs. This CDR3 is CSARDSYNSPLHF. The DNA of the CDR3 is TGCAGTGCTAGAGACTCCTATAATTCACCCCTCCACTTT.